The next 21 T cell receptor beta chains were all read from a single sample in a study of T-cell reconstitution after alpha-beta-depleted transplantation in children. Preparation of the TCRbeta library used unique molecular identifiers. TCRdb reprocessed the PCR reads with MiXCR, giving one entry per CDR3 protein. Found here are about a million distinct CDR3 sequences, around 30% of them singletons; the top ten hold 25% to 35%. Sample: PBMCs, mostly from graft donor cells, taken 360 days after TCRalphabeta/CD19-depleted stem cell transplant. These TCRs come from a boy younger than two who had a stem cell transplant for SCID, so the T cells may come from the graft donor.

There are a few counts of this clonotype. This chain links TRBV12-3 or TRBV12-4 with TRBJ1-4; D remains unclear. The germline V and J ends were trimmed by 8 bases and 4 bases, with 20 bases remaining between them. The CDR3 sequence is 16 residues long. CDR3 protein: CASGPSPTDDNEKLFF. In DNA form, the CDR3 reads TGTGCCAGCGGGCCCTCGCCCACGGACGATAATGAAAAACTGTTTTTT.

The J gene is TRBJ2-5, the V gene TRBV7-7; D ambiguous. CDR1 and CDR2 from the germline V gene are SSHAT and FNYEAQ (reference sequence). CDR3 length: 13 amino acids. Trimming left V 1 base short and J 5 bases short, with 8 bases between. CDR3 nucleotides: TGTGCCAGCAGCTTAGTCGTTGATGAGACCCAGTACTTC. Translation gives CASSLVVDETQYF.

The genes are TRBV6-2 or TRBV6-3 and TRBJ1-2; 7 bases agree with TRBD1. CDR3 size: 13 residues. V gave up 6 bases and J gave up 7 bases; unmatched junction bases: 8. The germline V gene has CDR1 MNHEY and CDR2 SVGEGT. CDR3 amino acids: CASSLGQPFGYTF. CDR3 bases: TGTGCCAGCAGCCTGGGACAGCCTTTTGGCTACACCTTC.

This clonotype was counted a few times. The rearrangement uses TRBV5-1 and TRBJ2-1; 10 bases align to TRBD2. This CDR3 has 18 residues. The junction had 6 bases not matched to a gene; V was cut back by 0 bases and J by 0 bases. The germline CDR1 and CDR2 sequences are SGHRS and YFSETQ. CDR3 nucleotides: TGCGCCAGCAGCTTGGTTGCTAGCGGGGGACTCTCCTACAATGAGCAGTTCTTC. Protein: CASSLVASGGLSYNEQFF. Filled out from reference TRBV5-1 and TRBJ2-1, the complete variable domain reads KAGVTQTPRYLIKTRGQQVTLSCSPISGHRSVSWYQQTPGQGLQFLFEYFSETQRNKGNFPGRFSGRQFSNSRSEMNVSTLELGDSALYLCASSLVASGGLSYNEQFFGPGTRLTVL.

The chain recombines TRBV27 with TRBJ2-6, with a tentative D call TRBD2 (6 bases). The CDR3 is made up of 16 amino acids. Germline CDR1 reads MNHEY; CDR2 reads SMNVEV (reference sequence). V was pared by 8 bases and J by 2 bases, with 16 bases between. The CDR3 protein is CASRDGTFTGANVLTF. DNA for the CDR3: TGTGCCAGCCGGGACGGGACTTTCACTGGGGCCAACGTCCTGACTTTC.

The rearrangement uses TRBV9 and TRBJ2-5; tentative D call: TRBD1 (7 bases). The CDR3 length is 15 residues. CDR1 SGDLS and CDR2 YYNGEE come from the germline V gene. The ends were cut back, 0 bases at V and 4 bases at J, with 13 bases in the middle. The CDR3 protein is CASSVGGTVRETQYF. The CDR3 DNA reads TGTGCCAGCAGCGTAGGCGGGACAGTGAGAGAGACCCAGTACTTC.

This clonotype was seen only a few times. V gene TRBV12-3 or TRBV12-4 combines with J gene TRBJ2-7; possibly TRBD2 for D (5 bases). CDR3 size: 14 residues. V lost 6 bases to trimming and J lost 5 bases, with 17 bases between them. The CDR3 spells CASSLRVGRDEQYF. For the CDR3, the DNA is TGTGCCAGCAGCCTGAGGGTTGGTAGGGACGAGCAGTACTTC.

The chain employs TRBV6-2 or TRBV6-3 and TRBJ1-2; D gene uncertain. The CDR3 spans 15 residues. Looked up from germline, CDR1 is MNHEY and CDR2 is SVGEGT. V lost 5 bases and J 3 bases, leaving 16 bases between the germline ends. CDR3 in amino acids: CASSTRPLAYYGYTF. DNA of the CDR3: TGTGCCAGCAGTACTCGACCGTTAGCCTACTATGGCTACACCTTC.

The V and J genes are TRBV5-5 and TRBJ1-6, with D possibly matching TRBD1 (5 bases). CDR1 SGHKS and CDR2 YYEKEE come from the germline V gene (reference sequence). Trimming pared 3 bases from V and 10 bases from J, leaving 17 bases between. This CDR3 comprises 15 residues. The DNA for the CDR3 is TGTGCCAGCAGCTGGGGGGGAACCCGGGGGTCACCCCTCCACTTT. It yields the protein CASSWGGTRGSPLHF.

This clonotype was seen more than once but under ten times. The chain carries TRBV29-1 and TRBJ2-7; D is ambiguous. Germline CDR1 reads SQVTM; CDR2 reads ANQGSEA. The CDR3 is 11 amino acids. The V gene lost 4 bases and the J gene lost 4 bases, with 8 bases spanning the gap. The CDR3 DNA reads TGCAGCGTTGGGCAGGATTACGAGCAGTACTTC. This encodes CSVGQDYEQYF.

CDR3 in DNA: TGTGCCAGTAGTATGGCGGGGGGTCTCCTCGATACGCAGTATTTT. This sequence encodes CASSMAGGLLDTQYF. The V gene is TRBV19, the J gene TRBJ2-3; 8 bases fit TRBD2. CDR1 is LNHDA and CDR2 is SQIVND in the germline V gene (reference sequence). V was pared by 3 bases and J by 6 bases, with 8 bases of the junction left unmatched. This CDR3 has 15 residues.

The rearrangement uses TRBV10-3 and TRBJ2-1, with TRBD2 identical over 14 bases. J gave up 2 bases and V 11 bases, and 5 bases lay outside the gene matches. This CDR3 contains 15 residues. Germline CDR1 reads ENHRY; CDR2 reads SYGVKD. This CDR3 reads CASGLAGETYNEQFF. The CDR3 DNA sequence: TGTGCCTCGGGACTAGCGGGGGAGACCTACAATGAGCAGTTCTTC.

This chain uses TRBV18 with TRBJ2-7; D unresolved. Germline CDR1 reads KGHSH; CDR2 reads LQKENI. Trimming removed 3 bases at V and 3 bases at J, with 15 bases between. CDR3 size: 15 residues. As DNA, the CDR3 is TGTGCCAGCTCACCTATGAAGGTAAACAGCTACGAGCAGTACTTC. Protein sequence: CASSPMKVNSYEQYF. Full variable domain (remainder filled in from reference TRBV18 and TRBJ2-7): NAGVMQNPRHLVRRRGQEARLRCSPMKGHSHVYWYRQLPEEGLKFMVYLQKENIIDESGMPKERFSAEFPKEGPSILRIQQVVRGDSAAYFCASSPMKVNSYEQYFGPGTRLTVT.

This clonotype was observed a few times. The rearrangement uses TRBV29-1 and TRBJ2-3, with 9 bases fitting TRBD1. The CDR3 extends over 15 amino acids. Per the germline V gene, CDR1 is SQVTM and CDR2 is ANQGSEA. With 4 bases clipped from V and 0 bases from J, the junction kept 5 bases outside the gene matches. CDR3 amino acids: CSVGQGGTSTDTQYF. In DNA, the CDR3 is TGCAGCGTTGGACAGGGGGGGACTAGCACAGATACGCAGTATTTT.

This clonotype was recorded a few times. The gene calls are TRBV12-3 or TRBV12-4 and TRBJ2-7; D remains unclear. The V end was cut by 5 bases, the J end by 6 bases, with 17 bases between. The CDR3 is made up of 14 amino acids. CDR3 sequence reads: CASSPHNQVGEQYF. The CDR3 region has the DNA TGTGCCAGCAGTCCCCACAACCAGGTTGGCGAGCAGTACTTC.

This clonotype was recorded a few times. This chain connects TRBV5-1 to TRBJ2-1; TRBD2 agrees at 11 bases. Unmatched junction bases numbered 10, after V lost 4 bases and J lost 10 bases. Germline loops: CDR1 SGHRS, CDR2 YFSETQ. CDR3 length: 15 residues. CDR3: CASSPTSGAVGEQFF. The DNA of the CDR3 is TGCGCCAGCAGCCCGACTAGCGGGGCAGTTGGGGAGCAGTTCTTC.

This rearrangement joins TRBV6-2 or TRBV6-3 to TRBJ2-1, with TRBD2 matching over 11 bases. The CDR3 is 18 residues long. The V gene end was trimmed by 2 bases and the J gene end by 4 bases; junction bases not matched to a gene: 10. From germline, CDR1 is MNHEY and CDR2 SVGEGT. The CDR3 is CASSYTTGTSGVYNEQFF. The CDR3 nucleotides read TGTGCCAGCAGTTACACTACCGGGACTAGCGGAGTTTACAATGAGCAGTTCTTC.

The table lists this clonotype with a few counts. The V gene is TRBV12-3 or TRBV12-4, the J gene TRBJ2-7, with 7 bases lining up with TRBD1. The CDR3 consists of 16 residues. The V and J ends lost 6 bases and 0 bases, in that order; junction bases with no gene match: 11. CDR3 in amino acids: CASSRSATGSSYEQYF. CDR3 DNA sequence: TGTGCCAGCAGCCGGTCCGCGACAGGGTCCTCCTACGAGCAGTACTTC.

Only a few counts were recorded for this clonotype. This chain connects TRBV5-1 to TRBJ2-1; perhaps TRBD2 as D (7 bases). This CDR3 spans 13 amino acids. Germline assignment: CDR1 SGHRS and CDR2 YFSETQ. V lost 2 bases to trimming and J lost 10 bases, with 13 bases between them. The CDR3 nucleotides are TGCGCCAGCAGCTTAGGGGGGGGGGTGGAGCAGTTCTTC. It is translated as CASSLGGGVEQFF.

V gene TRBV20-1 combines with J gene TRBJ2-1, with a possible D match to TRBD2 (5 bases). Germline V gene data show CDR1 as DFQATT and CDR2 as SNEGSKA (reference sequence). V was clipped by 3 bases and J by 4 bases, with 10 bases between them. There are 13 residues in the CDR3. CDR3 coding DNA: TGCAGTGCTAGTTATCTAGCTTACAATGAGCAGTTCTTC. Encoded protein: CSASYLAYNEQFF.

CDR3 bases: TGCAGTGCTAGGCCCAGGCCCGGGTCCTACGAGCAGTACTTC. It specifies CSARPRPGSYEQYF. This chain links TRBV20-1 with TRBJ2-7; D uncertain. Trimming removed 3 bases from V and 1 base from J, with 13 bases in between. This CDR3 has 14 residues. Germline V gene lookup returns CDR1 DFQATT and CDR2 SNEGSKA (reference sequence).